Described below is a single T cell receptor beta chain sequence and its context. These data belong to a study of tumor-infiltrating lymphocytes in localized non-small cell lung cancer. V was shortened by 2 bases and J by 1 base, with 14 bases between the two germline ends. The CDR3 runs to 16 residues. Per the germline V gene, CDR1 is KGHSH and CDR2 is LQKENI. Assay: immunoSEQ multiplex PCR; the TCRdb copy retains only in-frame clones and omits some. The table shows 13,000 or so clones, with 60% to 85% occurring only once. This clonotype was obtained from a human donor with non-small cell lung cancer. The rearrangement joins TRBV18 to TRBJ2-5, with D perhaps matching TRBD1 (5 bases). Sequencing used lung tumor tissue. In DNA, the CDR3 is TGTGCCAGCTCACCAGGGGCAGTTCTAGGCCAAGAGACCCAGTACTTC. It translates to CASSPGAVLGQETQYF.